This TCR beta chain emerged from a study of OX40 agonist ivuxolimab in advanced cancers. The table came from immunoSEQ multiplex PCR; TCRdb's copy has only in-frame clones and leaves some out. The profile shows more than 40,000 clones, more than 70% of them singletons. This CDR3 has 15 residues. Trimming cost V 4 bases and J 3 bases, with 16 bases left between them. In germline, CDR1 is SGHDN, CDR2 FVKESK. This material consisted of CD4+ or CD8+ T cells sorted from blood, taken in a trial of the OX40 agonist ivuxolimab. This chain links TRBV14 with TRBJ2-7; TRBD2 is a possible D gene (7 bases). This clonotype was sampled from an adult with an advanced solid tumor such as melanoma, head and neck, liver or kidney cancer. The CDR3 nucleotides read TGTGCCAGCAGCCTCCTAGGGGGGGCAAACTACGAGCAGTACTTC. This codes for CASSLLGGANYEQYF.